The 2 T cell receptor beta chains listed next were all sequenced from one sample in a study of CD8+ T cells in alopecia areata. Extracted RNA was reverse transcribed into cDNA, the sequencing template. Profiling relied on immunoSEQ multiplex PCR, and the TCRdb table lists in-frame clones only, not all of them. Found here are 290,000 or so clones, no singletons; the ten largest cover 1.2%. The sorting of pooled cutaneous lymph node cells relied on CD4, CD8alpha, NKG2D, NKG2ACE and other markers. The sequenced material came from CD4+ T cells sorted from a lymph node. These receptors all come from a C3H/HeJ mouse with alopecia areata. For this mouse line, the MHC haplotype is H2-k.

This clone was seen a handful of times. Gene names and germline refer to mouse. Read coverage stops 4 residues before the CDR3 terminus; the germline J gene supplies the remainder. The chain carries TRBV13-2 and TRBJ2-4; tentative D call: TRBD2 (6 bases). V was cut by 2 bases and J by 0 bases, with 10 bases left in between. The CDR3 runs to 15 residues. The V gene's germline CDR1 is NNHNN and CDR2 SYGAGS (reference sequence). The covered CDR3 bases are TGTGCCAGCGGTGACCGGGGGACTAGTCAAAAC. It is translated as CASGDRGTSQN. The CDR3 as a whole reads CASGDRGTSQNTLYF.

This clone was detected only a few times. Any gene name here is a mouse gene name. The CDR3 loop is CAWSLGLGGSQNTLYF. Incomplete CDR3 DNA: TGTGCCTGGAGTCTAGGACTGGGGGGAAGTCAAAAC. V is TRBV31 and J is TRBJ2-4, with TRBD2 matching over 11 bases. The read ends 4 residues before the CDR3 terminus; that terminus is restored from the germline J gene. The CDR3 sequence is 16 residues long. The V gene's germline CDR1 is GKSSPN and CDR2 SITVG. V trimming: 0 bases; J trimming: 0 bases; junction bases outside the gene matches: 2.